This record covers a single T cell receptor beta chain. This CDR3 has 16 amino acids. V was clipped by 0 bases and J by 7 bases; unmatched bases: 8. Per germline, CDR1 SGHVS and CDR2 FNYEAQ. Sequenced by immunoSEQ multiplex PCR; TCRdb stores in-frame clones only, minus some. Of about 250,000 clones detected, 88% appear once; the ten largest clones hold 5% to 6.5%. These data originate in a study of blood T cell repertoires in COVID-19. Study context: Whether acute or convalescent, the COVID-19 samples came from the United States, Italy and Spain. PBMCs, B-cell-depleted T cells, or T cells provided the cDNA or gDNA that made up the material.

This TCR was sampled from a woman between 25 and 40 years old with COVID-19, enrolled during active disease. The source material was peripheral blood. The gene calls are TRBV7-6 and TRBJ2-1, with TRBD1 identical over 8 bases. CDR3 sequence: CASSLAQGTGRNEQFF. In DNA form, the CDR3 reads TGTGCCAGCAGCTTAGCGCAGGGGACAGGTCGAAATGAGCAGTTCTTC.